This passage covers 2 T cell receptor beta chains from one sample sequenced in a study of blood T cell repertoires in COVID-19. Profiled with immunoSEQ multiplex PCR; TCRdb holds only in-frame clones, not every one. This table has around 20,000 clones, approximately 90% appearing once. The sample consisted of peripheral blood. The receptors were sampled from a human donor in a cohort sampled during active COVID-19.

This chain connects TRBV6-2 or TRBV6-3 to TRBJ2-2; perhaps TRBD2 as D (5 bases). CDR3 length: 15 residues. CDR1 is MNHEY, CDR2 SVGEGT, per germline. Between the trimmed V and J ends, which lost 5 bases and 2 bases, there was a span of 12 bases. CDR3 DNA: TGTGCCAGCAGTCGACGGACTTTTAACACCGGGGAGCTGTTTTTT. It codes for CASSRRTFNTGELFF.

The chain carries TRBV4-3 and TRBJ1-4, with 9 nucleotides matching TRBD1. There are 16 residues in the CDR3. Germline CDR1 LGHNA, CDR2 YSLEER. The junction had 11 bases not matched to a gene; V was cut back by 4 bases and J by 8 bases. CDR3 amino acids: CASSRVAGQGREKLFF. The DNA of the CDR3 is TGCGCCAGCAGCCGGGTCGCGGGACAGGGAAGAGAAAAACTGTTTTTT.